Given below is one T cell receptor beta chain in context. As yet, its antigen is unknown. These data are taken from a study of cytomegalovirus exposure and HLA in healthy donors. Study-wide points: One later analysis reportedly identified an Asian-associated ancestry cluster that showed fewer N-insertions than the roughly 640-donor mean.

The V end was cut by 7 bases, the J end by 7 bases, with 19 bases between. This CDR3 comprises 13 residues. Germline CDR1 reads GTSNPN; CDR2 reads SVGIG (reference sequence). The PCR used 60 Vbeta and 13 Jbeta primers. Clones were sequenced by immunoSEQ multiplex PCR, and TCRdb holds only the in-frame ones, with some missing. The sample includes fewer than 150,000 clones. The material sequenced was PBMCs. The TCR sequence derives from a man between 18 and 29 years old in good health and CMV-seronegative. The chain combines TRBV30 with TRBJ1-2; D is possibly TRBD1 (6 bases). The CDR3 DNA sequence: TGTGCCTCCAAAAGCTCAGGGACAAGTGGCTACACCTTC. The encoded protein is CASKSSGTSGYTF.